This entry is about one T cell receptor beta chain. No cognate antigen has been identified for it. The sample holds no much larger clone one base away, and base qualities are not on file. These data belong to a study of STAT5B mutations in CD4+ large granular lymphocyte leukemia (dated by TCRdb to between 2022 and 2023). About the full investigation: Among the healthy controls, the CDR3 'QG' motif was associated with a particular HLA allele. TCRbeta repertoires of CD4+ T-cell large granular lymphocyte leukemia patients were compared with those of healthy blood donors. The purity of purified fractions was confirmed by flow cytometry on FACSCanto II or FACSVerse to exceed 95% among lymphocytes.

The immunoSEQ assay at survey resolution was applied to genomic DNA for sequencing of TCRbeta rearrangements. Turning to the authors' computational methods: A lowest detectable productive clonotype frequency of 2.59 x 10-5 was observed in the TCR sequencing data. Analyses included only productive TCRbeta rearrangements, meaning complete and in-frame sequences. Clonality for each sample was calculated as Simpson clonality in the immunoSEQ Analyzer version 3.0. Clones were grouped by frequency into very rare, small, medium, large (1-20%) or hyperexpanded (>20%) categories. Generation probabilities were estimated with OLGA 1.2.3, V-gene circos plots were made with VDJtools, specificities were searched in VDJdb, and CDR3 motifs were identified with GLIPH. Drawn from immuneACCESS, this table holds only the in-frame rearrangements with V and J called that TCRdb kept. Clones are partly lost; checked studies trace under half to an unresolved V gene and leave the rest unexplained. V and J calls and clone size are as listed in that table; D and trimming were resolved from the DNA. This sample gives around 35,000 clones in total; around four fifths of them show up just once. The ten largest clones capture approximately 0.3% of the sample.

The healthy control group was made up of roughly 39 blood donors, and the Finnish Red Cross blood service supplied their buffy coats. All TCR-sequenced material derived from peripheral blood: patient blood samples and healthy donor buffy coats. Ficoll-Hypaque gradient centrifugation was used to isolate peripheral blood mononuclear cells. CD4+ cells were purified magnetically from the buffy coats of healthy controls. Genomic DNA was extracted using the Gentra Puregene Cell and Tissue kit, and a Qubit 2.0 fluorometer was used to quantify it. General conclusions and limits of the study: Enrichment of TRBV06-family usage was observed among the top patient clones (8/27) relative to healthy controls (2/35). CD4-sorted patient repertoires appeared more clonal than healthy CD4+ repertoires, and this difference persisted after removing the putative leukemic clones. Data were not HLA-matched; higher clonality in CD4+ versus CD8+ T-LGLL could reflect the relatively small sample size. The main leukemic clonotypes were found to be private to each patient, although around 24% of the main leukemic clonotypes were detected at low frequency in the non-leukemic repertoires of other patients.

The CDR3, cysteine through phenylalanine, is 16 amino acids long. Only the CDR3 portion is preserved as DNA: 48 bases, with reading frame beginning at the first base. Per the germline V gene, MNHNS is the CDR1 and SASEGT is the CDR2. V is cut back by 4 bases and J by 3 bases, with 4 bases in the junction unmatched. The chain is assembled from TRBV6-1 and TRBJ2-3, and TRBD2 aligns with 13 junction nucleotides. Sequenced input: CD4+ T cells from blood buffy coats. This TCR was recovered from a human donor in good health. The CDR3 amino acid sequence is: CASSGGTSGVTDTQYF. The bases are TGTGCCAGCAGTGGGGGGACTAGCGGGGTAACAGATACGCAGTATTTT.